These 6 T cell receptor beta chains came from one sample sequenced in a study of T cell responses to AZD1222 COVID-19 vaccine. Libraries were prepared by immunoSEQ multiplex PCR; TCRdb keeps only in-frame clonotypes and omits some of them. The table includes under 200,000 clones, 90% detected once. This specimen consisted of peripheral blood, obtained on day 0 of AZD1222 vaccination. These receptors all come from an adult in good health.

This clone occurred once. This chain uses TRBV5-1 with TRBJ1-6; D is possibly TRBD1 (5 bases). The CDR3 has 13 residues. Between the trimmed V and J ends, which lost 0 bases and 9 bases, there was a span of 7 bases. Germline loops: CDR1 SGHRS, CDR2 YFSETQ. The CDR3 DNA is TGCGCCAGCAGCTTGGGTCAGGGTTCACCCCTCCACTTT. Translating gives CASSLGQGSPLHF.

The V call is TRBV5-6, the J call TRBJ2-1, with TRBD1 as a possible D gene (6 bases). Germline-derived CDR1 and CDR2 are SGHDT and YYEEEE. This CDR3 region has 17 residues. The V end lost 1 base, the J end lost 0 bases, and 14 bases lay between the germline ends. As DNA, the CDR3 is TGTGCCAGCAGCTTGTTCTCGGACAGTAGCTCCTACAATGAGCAGTTCTTC. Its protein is CASSLFSDSSSYNEQFF. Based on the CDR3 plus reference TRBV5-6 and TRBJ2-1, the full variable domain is DAGVTQSPTHLIKTRGQQVTLRCSPKSGHDTVSWYQQALGQGPQFIFQYYEEEERQRGNFPDRFSGHQFPNYSSELNVNALLLGDSALYLCASSLFSDSSSYNEQFFGPGTRLTVL.

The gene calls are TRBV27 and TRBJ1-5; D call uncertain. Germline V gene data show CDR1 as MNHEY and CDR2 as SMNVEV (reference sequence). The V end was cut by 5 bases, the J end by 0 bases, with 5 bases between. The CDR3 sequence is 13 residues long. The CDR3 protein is CASSGSSNQPQHF. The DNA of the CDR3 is TGTGCCAGCAGTGGGAGTAGCAATCAGCCCCAGCATTTT.

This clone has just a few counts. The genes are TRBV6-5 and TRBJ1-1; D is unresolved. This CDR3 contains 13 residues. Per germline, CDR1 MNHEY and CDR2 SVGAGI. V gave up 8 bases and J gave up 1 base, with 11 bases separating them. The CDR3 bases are TGTGCCAGCCGAGTGACCTCGAACACTGAAGCTTTCTTT. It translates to CASRVTSNTEAFF.

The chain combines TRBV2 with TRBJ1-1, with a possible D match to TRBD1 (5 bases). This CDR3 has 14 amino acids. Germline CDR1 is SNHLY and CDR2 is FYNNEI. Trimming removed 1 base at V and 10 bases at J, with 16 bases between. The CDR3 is CASSEGGYRVRAFF. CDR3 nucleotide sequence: TGTGCCAGCAGTGAAGGGGGGTACAGAGTCCGAGCTTTCTTT.

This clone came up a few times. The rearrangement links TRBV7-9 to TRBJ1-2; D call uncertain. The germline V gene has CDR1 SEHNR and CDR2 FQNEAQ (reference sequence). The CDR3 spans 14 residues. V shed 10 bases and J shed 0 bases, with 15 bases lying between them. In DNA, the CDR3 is TGTGCCATCGTCTCCGTCAGAGCTAACTATGGCTACACCTTC. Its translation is CAIVSVRANYGYTF.